This T cell receptor beta chain stems from a study of cytomegalovirus exposure and HLA in healthy donors. Overall study: Of all 400 or so donors who were genotyped, 80% to 85% belonged to the Caucasian-associated ancestry cluster. Study-level results: A few CMV-associated chains were confirmed in vitro to be specific for CMV antigens. Later genetic work tied a missense DCLRE1C variant to beta-chain V and J trimming.

The PCR ran on 60 Vbeta and 13 Jbeta primers. Assay used: immunoSEQ multiplex PCR; TCRdb lists only in-frame clones, some missing. The sample lists 60,000 to 90,000 clones, around three quarters occurring once. Trimming shortened V by 4 bases and J by 1 base, and 7 bases separated the two germline ends. This CDR3 has 13 residues. Germline CDR1 is SGHTA and CDR2 is FQGTGA. In this sample, this clone turned up once. Its antigen is still unknown. This sequence joins TRBV7-3 and TRBJ1-1; D uncertain. The sample consisted of PBMCs. The receptor was derived from a woman between 50 and 59 years old in good health and CMV-seropositive. As DNA, the CDR3 is TGTGCCAGCAGCTCCGCGAGGAACACTGAAGCTTTCTTT. It encodes CASSSARNTEAFF.